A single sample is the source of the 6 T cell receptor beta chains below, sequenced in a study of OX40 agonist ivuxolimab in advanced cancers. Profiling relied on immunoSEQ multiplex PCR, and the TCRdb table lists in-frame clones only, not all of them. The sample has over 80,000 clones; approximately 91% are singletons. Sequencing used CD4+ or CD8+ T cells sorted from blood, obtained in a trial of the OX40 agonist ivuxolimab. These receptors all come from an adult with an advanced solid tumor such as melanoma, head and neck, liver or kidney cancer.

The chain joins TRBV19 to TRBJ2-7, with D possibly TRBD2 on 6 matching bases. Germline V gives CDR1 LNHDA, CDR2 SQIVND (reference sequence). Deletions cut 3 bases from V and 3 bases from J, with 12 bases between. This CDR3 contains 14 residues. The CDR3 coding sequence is TGTGCCAGTAGTATGTCGGGAGTATTCTACGAGCAGTACTTC. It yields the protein CASSMSGVFYEQYF. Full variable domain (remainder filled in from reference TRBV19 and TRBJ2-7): DGGITQSPKYLFRKEGQNVTLSCEQNLNHDAMYWYRQDPGQGLRLIYYSQIVNDFQKGDIAEGYSVSREKKESFPLTVTSAQKNPTAFYLCASSMSGVFYEQYFGPGTRLTVT.

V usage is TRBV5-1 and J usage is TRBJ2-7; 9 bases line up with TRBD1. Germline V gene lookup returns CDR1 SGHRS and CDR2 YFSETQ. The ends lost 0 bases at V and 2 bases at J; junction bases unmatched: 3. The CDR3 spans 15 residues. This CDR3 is CASSLETGGAYEQYF. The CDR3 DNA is TGCGCCAGCAGCTTGGAGACAGGGGGGGCCTACGAGCAGTACTTC.

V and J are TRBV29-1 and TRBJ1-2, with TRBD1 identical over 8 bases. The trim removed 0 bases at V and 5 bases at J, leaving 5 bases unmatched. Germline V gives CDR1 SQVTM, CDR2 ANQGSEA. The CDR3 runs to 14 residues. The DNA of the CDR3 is TGCAGCGTTGAAGAAGCAGGGGGCGCGTATGGCTACACCTTC. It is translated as CSVEEAGGAYGYTF.

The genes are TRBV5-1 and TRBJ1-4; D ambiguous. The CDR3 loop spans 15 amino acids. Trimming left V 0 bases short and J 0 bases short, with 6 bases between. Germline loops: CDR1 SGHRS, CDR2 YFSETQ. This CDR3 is CASSLGHATNEKLFF. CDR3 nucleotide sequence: TGCGCCAGCAGCTTGGGACACGCAACTAATGAAAAACTGTTTTTT. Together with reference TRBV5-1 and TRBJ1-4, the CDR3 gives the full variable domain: KAGVTQTPRYLIKTRGQQVTLSCSPISGHRSVSWYQQTPGQGLQFLFEYFSETQRNKGNFPGRFSGRQFSNSRSEMNVSTLELGDSALYLCASSLGHATNEKLFFGSGTQLSVL.

The CDR3 bases are TGTGCCATCAGTGATACGGGGAGACAGTACAATGAGCAGTTCTTC. It specifies CAISDTGRQYNEQFF. The chain has TRBV10-3 and TRBJ2-1; D tentatively reads TRBD1 or TRBD2 (5 bases each). This CDR3 comprises 15 residues. V lost 3 bases and J lost 4, with 13 bases in between. The germline V gene encodes CDR1 ENHRY and CDR2 SYGVKD.

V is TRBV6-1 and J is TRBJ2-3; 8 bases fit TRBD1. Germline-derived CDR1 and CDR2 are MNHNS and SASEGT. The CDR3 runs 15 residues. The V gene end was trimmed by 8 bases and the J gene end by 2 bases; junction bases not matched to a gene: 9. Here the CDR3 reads CASRSGQGNTDTQYF. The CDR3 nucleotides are TGTGCCAGCCGCAGCGGACAGGGAAACACAGATACGCAGTATTTT.